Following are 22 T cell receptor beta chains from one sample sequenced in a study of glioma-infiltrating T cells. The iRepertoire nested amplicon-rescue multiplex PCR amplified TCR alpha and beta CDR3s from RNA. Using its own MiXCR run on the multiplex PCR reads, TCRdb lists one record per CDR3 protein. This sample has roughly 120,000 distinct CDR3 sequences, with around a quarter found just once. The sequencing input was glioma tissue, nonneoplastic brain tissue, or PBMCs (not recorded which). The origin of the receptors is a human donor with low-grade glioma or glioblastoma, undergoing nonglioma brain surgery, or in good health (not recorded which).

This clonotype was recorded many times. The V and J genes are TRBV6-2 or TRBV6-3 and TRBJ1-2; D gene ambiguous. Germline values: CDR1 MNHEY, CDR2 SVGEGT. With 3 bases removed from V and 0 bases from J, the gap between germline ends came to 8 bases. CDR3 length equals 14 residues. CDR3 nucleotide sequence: TGTGCCAGCAGTTATTACGGTTCTAACTATGGCTACACCTTC. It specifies CASSYYGSNYGYTF.

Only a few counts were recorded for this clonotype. The CDR3 nucleotides are TGCAGCGCCCTTGTCCGGGTTTACAAAGATGGCTACACCTTC. This encodes CSALVRVYKDGYTF. The V gene is TRBV29-1, the J gene TRBJ1-2; the D is unclear. V was clipped by 7 bases and J by 6 bases, with 21 bases between them. The CDR3 consists of 14 residues. CDR1 SQVTM and CDR2 ANQGSEA come from the germline V gene.

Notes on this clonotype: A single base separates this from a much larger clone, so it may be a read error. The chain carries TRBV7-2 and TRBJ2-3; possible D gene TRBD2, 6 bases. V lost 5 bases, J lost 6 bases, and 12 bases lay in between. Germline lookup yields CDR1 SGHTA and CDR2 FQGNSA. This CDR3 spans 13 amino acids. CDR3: CASSTGSGDTQYF. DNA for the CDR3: TGTGCCAGCAGCACCGGGAGTGGTGATACGCAGTATTTT.

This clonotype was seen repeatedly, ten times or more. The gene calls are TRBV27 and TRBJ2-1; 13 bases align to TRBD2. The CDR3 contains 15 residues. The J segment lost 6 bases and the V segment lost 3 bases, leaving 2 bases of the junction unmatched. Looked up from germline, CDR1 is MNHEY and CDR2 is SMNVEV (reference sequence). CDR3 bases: TGTGCCAGCAGTTTCGGGACTAGCGGGACCAATGAGCAGTTCTTC. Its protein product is CASSFGTSGTNEQFF.

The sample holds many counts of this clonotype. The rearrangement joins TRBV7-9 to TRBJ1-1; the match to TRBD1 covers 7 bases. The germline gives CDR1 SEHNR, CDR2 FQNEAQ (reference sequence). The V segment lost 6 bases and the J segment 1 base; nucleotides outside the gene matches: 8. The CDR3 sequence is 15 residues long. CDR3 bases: TGTGCCAGCAGTTCCTCAGGGACAGAGAACACTGAAGCTTTCTTT. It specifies CASSSSGTENTEAFF.

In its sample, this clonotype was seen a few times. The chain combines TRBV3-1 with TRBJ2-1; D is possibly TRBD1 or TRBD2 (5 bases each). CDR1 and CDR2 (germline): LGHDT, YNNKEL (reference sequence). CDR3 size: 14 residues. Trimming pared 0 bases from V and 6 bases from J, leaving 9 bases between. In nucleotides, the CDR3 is TGTGCCAGCAGCCAAGATTGGGACCTCAATGAGCAGTTCTTC. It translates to CASSQDWDLNEQFF.

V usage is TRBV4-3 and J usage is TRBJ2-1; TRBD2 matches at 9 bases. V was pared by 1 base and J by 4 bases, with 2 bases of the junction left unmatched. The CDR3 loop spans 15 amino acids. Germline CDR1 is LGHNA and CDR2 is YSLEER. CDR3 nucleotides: TGCGCCAGCAGCCAAGGACTAGCGGCGTACAATGAGCAGTTCTTC. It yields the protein CASSQGLAAYNEQFF.

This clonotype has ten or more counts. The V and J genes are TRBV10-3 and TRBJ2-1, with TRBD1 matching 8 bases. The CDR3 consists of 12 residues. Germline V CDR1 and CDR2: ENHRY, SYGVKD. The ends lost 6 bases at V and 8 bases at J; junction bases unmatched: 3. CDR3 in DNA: TGTGCCATCAGAGGACAGGGCTATGAGCAGTTCTTC. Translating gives CAIRGQGYEQFF.

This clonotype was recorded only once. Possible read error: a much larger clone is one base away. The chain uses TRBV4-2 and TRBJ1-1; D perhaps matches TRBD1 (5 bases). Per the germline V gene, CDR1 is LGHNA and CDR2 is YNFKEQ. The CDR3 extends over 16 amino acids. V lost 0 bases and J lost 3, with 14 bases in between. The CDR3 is CASSQDQRGSYTEAFF. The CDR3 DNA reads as TGTGCCAGCAGCCAAGATCAGAGGGGATCTTACACTGAAGCTTTCTTT.

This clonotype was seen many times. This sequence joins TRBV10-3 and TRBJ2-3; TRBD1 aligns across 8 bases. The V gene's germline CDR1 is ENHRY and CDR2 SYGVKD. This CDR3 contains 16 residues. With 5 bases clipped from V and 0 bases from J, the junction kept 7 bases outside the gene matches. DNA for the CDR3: TGTGCCATCAGTAGAACGACAGGGGTCAGCACAGATACGCAGTATTTT. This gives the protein CAISRTTGVSTDTQYF.

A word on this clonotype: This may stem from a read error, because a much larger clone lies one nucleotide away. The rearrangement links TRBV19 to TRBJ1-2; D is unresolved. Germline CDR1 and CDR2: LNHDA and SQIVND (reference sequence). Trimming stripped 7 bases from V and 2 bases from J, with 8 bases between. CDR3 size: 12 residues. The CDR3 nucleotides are TGTGCCAGTATTTCACAGAACTATGGCTACACCTTC. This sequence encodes CASISQNYGYTF.

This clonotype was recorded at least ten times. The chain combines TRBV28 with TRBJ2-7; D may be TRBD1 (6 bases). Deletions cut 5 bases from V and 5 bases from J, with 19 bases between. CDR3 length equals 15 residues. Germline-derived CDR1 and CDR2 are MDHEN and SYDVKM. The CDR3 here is CASSPRDTSRDEQYF. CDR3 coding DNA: TGTGCCAGCAGTCCCCGGGACACCTCGAGGGACGAGCAGTACTTC.

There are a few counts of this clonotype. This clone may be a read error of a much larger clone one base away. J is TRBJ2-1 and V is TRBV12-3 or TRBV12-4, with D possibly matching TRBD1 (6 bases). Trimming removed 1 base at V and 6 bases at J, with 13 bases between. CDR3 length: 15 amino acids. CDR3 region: CASSLGQEIFNEQFF. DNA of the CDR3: TGTGCCAGCAGTTTAGGACAGGAGATATTCAATGAGCAGTTCTTC.

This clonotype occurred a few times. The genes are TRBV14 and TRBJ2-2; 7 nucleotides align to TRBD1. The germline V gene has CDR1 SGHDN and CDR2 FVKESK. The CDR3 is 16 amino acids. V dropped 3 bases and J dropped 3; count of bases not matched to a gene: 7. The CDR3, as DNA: TGTGCCAGCAGCCATCAGGGGGACAGACACACCGGGGAGCTGTTTTTT. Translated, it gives CASSHQGDRHTGELFF.

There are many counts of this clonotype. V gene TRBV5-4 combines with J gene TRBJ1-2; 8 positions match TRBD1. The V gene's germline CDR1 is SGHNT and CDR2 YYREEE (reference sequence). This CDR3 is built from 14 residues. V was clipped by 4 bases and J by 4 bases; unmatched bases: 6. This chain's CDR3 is CASSTQDRAYGYTF. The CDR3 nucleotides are TGTGCCAGCAGCACCCAGGACAGGGCCTATGGCTACACCTTC.

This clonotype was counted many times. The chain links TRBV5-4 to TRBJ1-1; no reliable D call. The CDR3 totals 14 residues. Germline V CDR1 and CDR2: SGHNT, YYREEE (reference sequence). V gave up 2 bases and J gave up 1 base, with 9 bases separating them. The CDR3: CASSFGGRNTEAFF. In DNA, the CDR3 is TGTGCCAGCAGCTTTGGTGGTAGGAACACTGAAGCTTTCTTT.

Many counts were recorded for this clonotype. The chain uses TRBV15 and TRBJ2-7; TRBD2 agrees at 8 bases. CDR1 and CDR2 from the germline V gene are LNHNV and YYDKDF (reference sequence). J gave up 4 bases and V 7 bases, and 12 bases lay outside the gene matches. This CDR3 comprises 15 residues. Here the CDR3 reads CATTPGLGGAYEQYF. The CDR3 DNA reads TGTGCCACCACTCCGGGACTAGGGGGGGCATACGAGCAGTACTTC.

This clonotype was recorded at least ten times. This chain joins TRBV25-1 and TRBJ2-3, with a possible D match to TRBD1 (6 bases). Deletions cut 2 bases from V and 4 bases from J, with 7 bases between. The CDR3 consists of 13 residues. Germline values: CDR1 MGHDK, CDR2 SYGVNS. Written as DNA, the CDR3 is TGTGCCAGCAGTGAACAGGGGCCAGATACGCAGTATTTT. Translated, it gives CASSEQGPDTQYF.

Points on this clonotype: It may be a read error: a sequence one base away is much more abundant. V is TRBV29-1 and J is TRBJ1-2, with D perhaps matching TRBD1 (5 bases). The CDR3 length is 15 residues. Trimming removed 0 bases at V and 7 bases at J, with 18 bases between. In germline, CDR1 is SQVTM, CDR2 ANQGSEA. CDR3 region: CSVEDGFTGDCGYTF. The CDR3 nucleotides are TGCAGCGTTGAAGACGGCTTCACAGGCGACTGTGGCTACACCTTC. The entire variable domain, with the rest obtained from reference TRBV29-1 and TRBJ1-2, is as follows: SAVISQKPSRDICQRGTSLTIQCQVDSQVTMMFWYRQQPGQSLTLIATANQGSEATYESGFVIDKFPISRPNLTFSTLTVSNMSPEDSSIYLCSVEDGFTGDCGYTFGSGTRLTVV.

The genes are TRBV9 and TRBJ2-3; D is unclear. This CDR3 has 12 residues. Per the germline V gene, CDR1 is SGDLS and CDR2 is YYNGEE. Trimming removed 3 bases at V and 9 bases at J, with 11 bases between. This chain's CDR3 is CASSGNSPTQYF. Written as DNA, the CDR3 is TGTGCCAGCAGCGGCAATTCCCCCACGCAGTATTTT.

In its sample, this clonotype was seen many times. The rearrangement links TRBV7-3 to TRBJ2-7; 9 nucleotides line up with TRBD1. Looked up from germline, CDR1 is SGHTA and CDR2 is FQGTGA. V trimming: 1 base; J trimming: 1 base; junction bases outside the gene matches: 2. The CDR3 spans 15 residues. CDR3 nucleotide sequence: TGTGCCAGCAGCTTAAGGGGACAGGGTTCCTACGAGCAGTACTTC. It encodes CASSLRGQGSYEQYF.

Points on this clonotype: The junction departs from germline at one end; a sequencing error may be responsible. CDR3 in DNA: TGTGCCCGCAGCCAAGATCCGGGGACAGATACGCAGTATTTT. This gives the protein CARSQDPGTDTQYF. The chain combines TRBV3-1 with TRBJ2-3, with D possibly matching TRBD2 (5 bases). In germline, CDR1 is LGHDT, CDR2 YNNKEL (reference sequence). The CDR3 has 14 amino acids.